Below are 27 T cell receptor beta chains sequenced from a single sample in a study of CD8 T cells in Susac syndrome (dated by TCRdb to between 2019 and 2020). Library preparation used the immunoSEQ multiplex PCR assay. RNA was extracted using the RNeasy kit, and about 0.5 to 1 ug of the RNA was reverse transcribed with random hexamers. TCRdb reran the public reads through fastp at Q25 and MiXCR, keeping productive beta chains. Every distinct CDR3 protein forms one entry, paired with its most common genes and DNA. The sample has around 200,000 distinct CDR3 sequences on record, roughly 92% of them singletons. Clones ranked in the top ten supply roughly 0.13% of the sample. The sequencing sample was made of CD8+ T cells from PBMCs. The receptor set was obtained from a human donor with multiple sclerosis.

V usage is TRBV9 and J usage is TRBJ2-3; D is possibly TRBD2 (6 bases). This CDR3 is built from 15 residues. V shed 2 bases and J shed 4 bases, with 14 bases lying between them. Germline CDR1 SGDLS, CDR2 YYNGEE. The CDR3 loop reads CASSVVGGGSDTQYF. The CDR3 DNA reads TGTGCCAGCAGCGTTGTCGGGGGAGGATCAGATACGCAGTATTTT.

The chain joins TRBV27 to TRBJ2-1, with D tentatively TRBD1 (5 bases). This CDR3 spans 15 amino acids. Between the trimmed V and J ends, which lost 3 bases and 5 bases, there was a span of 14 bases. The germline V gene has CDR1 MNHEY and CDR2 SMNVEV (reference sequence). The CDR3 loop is CASSFAGSFNNEQFF. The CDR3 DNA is TGTGCCAGCAGTTTTGCAGGGTCCTTTAACAATGAGCAGTTCTTC.

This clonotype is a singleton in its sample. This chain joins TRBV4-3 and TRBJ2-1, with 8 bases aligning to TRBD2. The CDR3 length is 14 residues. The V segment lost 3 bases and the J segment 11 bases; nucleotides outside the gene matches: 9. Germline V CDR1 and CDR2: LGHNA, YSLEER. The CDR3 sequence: CASSHITSGNKQFF. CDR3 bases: TGCGCCAGCAGCCATATTACTAGCGGAAATAAGCAGTTCTTC.

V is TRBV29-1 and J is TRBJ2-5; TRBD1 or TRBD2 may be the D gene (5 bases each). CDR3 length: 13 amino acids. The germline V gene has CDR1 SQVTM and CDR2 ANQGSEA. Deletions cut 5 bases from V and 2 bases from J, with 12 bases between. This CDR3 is CSVIQDFQETQYF. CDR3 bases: TGCAGCGTTATACAGGACTTTCAAGAGACCCAGTACTTC.

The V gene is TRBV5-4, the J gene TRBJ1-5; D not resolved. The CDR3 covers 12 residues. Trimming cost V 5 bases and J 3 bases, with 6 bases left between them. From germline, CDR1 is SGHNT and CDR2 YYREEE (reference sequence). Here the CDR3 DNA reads TGTGCCAGCAGTACAGACAATCAGCCCCAGCATTTT. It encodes CASSTDNQPQHF.

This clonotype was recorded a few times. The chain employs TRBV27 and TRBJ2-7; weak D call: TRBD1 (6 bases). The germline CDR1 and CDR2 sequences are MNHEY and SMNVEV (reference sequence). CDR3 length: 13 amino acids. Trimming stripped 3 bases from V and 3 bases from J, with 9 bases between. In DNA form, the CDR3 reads TGTGCCAGCAGTTTGGCAGGGGACTACGAGCAGTACTTC. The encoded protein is CASSLAGDYEQYF.

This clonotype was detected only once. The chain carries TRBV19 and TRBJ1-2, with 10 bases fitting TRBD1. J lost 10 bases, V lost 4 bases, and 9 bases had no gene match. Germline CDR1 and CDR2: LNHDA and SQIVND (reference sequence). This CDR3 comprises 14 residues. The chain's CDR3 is CASSTIPGTGDYTF. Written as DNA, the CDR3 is TGTGCCAGTAGTACAATACCCGGGACAGGGGACTACACCTTC.

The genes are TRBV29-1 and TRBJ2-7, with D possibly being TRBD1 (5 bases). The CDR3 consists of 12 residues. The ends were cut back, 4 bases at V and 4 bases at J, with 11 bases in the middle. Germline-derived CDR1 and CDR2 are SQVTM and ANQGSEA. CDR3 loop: CSVGGQGYEQYF. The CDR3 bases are TGCAGCGTTGGGGGCCAGGGTTACGAGCAGTACTTC.

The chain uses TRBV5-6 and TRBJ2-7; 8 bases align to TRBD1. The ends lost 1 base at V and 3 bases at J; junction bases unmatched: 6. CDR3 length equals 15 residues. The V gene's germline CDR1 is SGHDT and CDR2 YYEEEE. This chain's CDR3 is CASSLIGTGHYEQYF. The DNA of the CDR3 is TGTGCCAGCAGCTTGATAGGGACAGGCCACTACGAGCAGTACTTC.

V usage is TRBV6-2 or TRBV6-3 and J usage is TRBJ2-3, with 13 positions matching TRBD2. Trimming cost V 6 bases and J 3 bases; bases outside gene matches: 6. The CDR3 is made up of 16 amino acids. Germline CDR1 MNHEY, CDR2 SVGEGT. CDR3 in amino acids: CASSSGLAGVTDTQYF. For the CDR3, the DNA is TGTGCCAGCAGCTCTGGACTAGCGGGAGTGACAGATACGCAGTATTTT.

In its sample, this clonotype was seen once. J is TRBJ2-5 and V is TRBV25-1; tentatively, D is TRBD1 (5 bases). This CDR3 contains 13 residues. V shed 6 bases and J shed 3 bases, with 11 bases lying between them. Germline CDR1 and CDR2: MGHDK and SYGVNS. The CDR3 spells CASSQGYEETQYF. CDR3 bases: TGTGCCAGCAGCCAGGGTTATGAAGAGACCCAGTACTTC.

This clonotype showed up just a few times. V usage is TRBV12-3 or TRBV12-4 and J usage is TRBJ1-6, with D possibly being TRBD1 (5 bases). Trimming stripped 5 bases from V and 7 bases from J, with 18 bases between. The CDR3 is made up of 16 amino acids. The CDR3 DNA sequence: TGTGCCAGCAGTCCCCGGGGGGAGGGGTGGAATTCACCCCTCCACTTT. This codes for CASSPRGEGWNSPLHF.

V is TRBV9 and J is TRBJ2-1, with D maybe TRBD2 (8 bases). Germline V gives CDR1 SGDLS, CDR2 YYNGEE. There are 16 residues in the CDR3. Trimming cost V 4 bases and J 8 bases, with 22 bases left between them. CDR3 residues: CASSPEGATGGYEQFF. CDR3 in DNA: TGTGCCAGCAGCCCCGAGGGGGCCACGGGGGGGTATGAGCAGTTCTTC.

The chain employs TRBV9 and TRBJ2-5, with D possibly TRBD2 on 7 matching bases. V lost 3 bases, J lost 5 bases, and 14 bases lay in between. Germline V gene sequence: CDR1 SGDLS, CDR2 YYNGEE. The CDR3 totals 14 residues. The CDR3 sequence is CASSEGGAWETQYF. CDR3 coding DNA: TGTGCCAGCAGCGAGGGGGGGGCGTGGGAGACCCAGTACTTC.

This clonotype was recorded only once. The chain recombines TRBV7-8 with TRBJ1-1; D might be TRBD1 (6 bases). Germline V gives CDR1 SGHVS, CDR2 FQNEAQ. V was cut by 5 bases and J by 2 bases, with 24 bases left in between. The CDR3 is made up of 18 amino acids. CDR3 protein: CASSHHAGAAGTNTEAFF. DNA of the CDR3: TGTGCCAGCAGCCATCACGCGGGGGCGGCAGGGACCAACACTGAAGCTTTCTTT.

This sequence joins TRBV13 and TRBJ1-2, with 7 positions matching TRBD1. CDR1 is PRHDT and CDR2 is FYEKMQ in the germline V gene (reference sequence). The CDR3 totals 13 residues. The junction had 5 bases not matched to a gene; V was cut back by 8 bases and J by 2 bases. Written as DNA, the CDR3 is TGTGCCAGCCGTGGACAGGACAACTATGGCTACACCTTC. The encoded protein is CASRGQDNYGYTF. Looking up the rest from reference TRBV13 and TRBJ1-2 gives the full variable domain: AAGVIQSPRHLIKEKRETATLKCYPIPRHDTVYWYQQGPGQDPQFLISFYEKMQSDKGSIPDRFSAQQFSDYHSELNMSSLELGDSALYFCASRGQDNYGYTFGSGTRLTVV.

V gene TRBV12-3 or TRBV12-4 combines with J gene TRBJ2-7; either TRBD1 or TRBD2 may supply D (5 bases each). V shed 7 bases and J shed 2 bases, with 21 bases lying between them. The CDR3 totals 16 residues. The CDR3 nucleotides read TGTGCCAGCAACCTAAACTTCGGGGCTAGGGCCTACGAGCAGTACTTC. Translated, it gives CASNLNFGARAYEQYF.

CDR3 DNA: TGCGCCAGCAGCCAAGATGGGGGGAGCACTTCTGGCACAGATACGCAGTATTTT. Amino acid sequence: CASSQDGGSTSGTDTQYF. This chain links TRBV4-3 with TRBJ2-3; TRBD2 is a possible D gene (6 bases). Germline-derived CDR1 and CDR2 are LGHNA and YSLEER. This CDR3 is 18 amino acids long. The germline V and J ends were trimmed by 0 bases and 1 base, with 17 bases remaining between them.

This CDR3 reads CATSREPPGSAETQYF. Written as DNA, the CDR3 is TGTGCCACCAGCAGAGAGCCGCCAGGGAGCGCGGAGACCCAGTACTTC. The V gene is TRBV15, the J gene TRBJ2-5, with D perhaps being TRBD1 or TRBD2 (5 bases each). This CDR3 spans 16 amino acids. Germline lookup yields CDR1 LNHNV and CDR2 YYDKDF (reference sequence). Trimming removed 0 bases from V and 5 bases from J, with 16 bases in between.

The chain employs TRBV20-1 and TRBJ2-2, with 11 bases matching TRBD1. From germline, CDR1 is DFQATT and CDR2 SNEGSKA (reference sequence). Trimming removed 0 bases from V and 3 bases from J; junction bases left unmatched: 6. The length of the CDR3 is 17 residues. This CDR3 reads CSARDIGQGADTGELFF. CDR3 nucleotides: TGCAGTGCTAGAGACATCGGACAGGGGGCGGACACCGGGGAGCTGTTTTTT.

The CDR3 region is CASSQDQAEGAQYF. The CDR3 region has the DNA TGTGCCAGCAGCCAAGATCAGGCGGAGGGAGCCCAGTACTTC. The chain joins TRBV3-1 to TRBJ2-5; a weak D match, TRBD2 (6 bases). The germline V and J ends were trimmed by 0 bases and 9 bases, with 14 bases remaining between them. Germline-derived CDR1 and CDR2 are LGHDT and YNNKEL (reference sequence). CDR3 size: 14 residues.

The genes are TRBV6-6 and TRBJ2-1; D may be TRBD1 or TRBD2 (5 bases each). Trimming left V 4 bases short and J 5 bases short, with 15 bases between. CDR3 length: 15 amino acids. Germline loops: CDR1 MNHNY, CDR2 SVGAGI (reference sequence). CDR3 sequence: CASSLGPGRHNEQFF. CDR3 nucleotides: TGTGCCAGCAGTTTGGGGCCGGGACGCCACAATGAGCAGTTCTTC.

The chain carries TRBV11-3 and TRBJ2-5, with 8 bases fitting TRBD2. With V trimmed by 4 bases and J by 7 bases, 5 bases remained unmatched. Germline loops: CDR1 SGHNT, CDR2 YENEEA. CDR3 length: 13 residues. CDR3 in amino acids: CASSSGGDATQYF. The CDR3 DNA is TGTGCCAGCAGCTCGGGGGGGGATGCGACCCAGTACTTC. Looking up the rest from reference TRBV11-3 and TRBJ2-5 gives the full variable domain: EAGVVQSPRYKIIEKKQPVAFWCNPISGHNTLYWYLQNLGQGPELLIRYENEEAVDDSQLPKDRFSAERLKGVDSTLKIQPAELGDSAVYLCASSSGGDATQYFGPGTRLLVL.

The CDR3 coding sequence is TGCGCCAGCAGCCAAGGTCGACAGGGGGCGGGAGAGCAGTACTTC. Its translation is CASSQGRQGAGEQYF. The chain combines TRBV4-3 with TRBJ2-7; TRBD1 aligns across 10 bases. The V gene's germline CDR1 is LGHNA and CDR2 YSLEER. Trimming at V came to 1 base and at J to 7 bases, leaving 7 bases not matched to a gene. CDR3 length equals 15 residues.

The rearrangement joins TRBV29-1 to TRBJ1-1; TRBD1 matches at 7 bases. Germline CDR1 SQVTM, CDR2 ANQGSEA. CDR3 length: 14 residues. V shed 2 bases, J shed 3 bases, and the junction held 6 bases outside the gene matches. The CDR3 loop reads CSVEIRQGYTEAFF. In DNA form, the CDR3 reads TGCAGCGTTGAAATCAGACAGGGCTACACTGAAGCTTTCTTT.

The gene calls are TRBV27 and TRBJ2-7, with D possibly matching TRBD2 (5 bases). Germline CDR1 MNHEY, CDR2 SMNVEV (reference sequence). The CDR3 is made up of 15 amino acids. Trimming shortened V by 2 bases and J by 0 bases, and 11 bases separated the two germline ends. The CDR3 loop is CASSLGGSPSYEQYF. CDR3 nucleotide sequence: TGTGCCAGCAGTTTAGGAGGTTCCCCCTCCTACGAGCAGTACTTC.

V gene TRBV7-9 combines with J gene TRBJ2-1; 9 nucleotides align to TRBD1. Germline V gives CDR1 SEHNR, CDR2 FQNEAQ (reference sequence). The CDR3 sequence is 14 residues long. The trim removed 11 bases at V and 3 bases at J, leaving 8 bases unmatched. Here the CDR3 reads CAGEDRGGYNEQFF. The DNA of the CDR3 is TGTGCCGGGGAAGACAGGGGGGGCTACAATGAGCAGTTCTTC.